The 27 T cell receptor beta chains below come from one sample, sequenced in a study of blood T cell repertoires in COVID-19. Generated by immunoSEQ multiplex PCR, the TCRdb table keeps only in-frame clones and is missing some. The table lists nearly 90,000 clones, 60% to 80% of them singletons. The sample taken for sequencing was peripheral blood. These receptors were obtained from a woman of 80 years or more with acute or convalescent COVID-19.

CDR3 DNA: TGCAGTGCTAGTCCTAGACTAGCGGTGGGTGGGGCCCAGTACTTC. This sequence encodes CSASPRLAVGGAQYF. The chain combines TRBV20-1 with TRBJ2-5; 9 bases match TRBD2. The junction had 14 bases not matched to a gene; V was cut back by 3 bases and J by 9 bases. Germline assignment: CDR1 DFQATT and CDR2 SNEGSKA (reference sequence). This CDR3 is built from 15 residues.

The chain couples TRBV18 to TRBJ1-1; D might be TRBD1 (5 bases). CDR3 size: 14 residues. Per germline, CDR1 KGHSH and CDR2 LQKENI. The V end lost 3 bases, the J end lost 7 bases, and 15 bases lay between the germline ends. DNA of the CDR3: TGTGCCAGCTCACCTCAGCAGGGTTCAAGTGAAGCTTTCTTT. Protein sequence: CASSPQQGSSEAFF.

This clone was recorded a few times. The chain carries TRBV5-6 and TRBJ2-5; 8 positions agree with TRBD2. There are 14 residues in the CDR3. Germline values: CDR1 SGHDT, CDR2 YYEEEE. V dropped 4 bases and J dropped 13; count of bases not matched to a gene: 15. The DNA for the CDR3 is TGTGCCAGCAGCCTCGGGACTAGGGCGCTGTCGGCGTACTTC. Residues: CASSLGTRALSAYF.

The genes are TRBV10-3 and TRBJ2-3, with TRBD1 matching over 8 bases. The junction had 7 bases not matched to a gene; V was cut back by 6 bases and J by 5 bases. The CDR3 is made up of 14 amino acids. The germline V gene has CDR1 ENHRY and CDR2 SYGVKD. CDR3: CAIRTDRARDTQYF. The CDR3 nucleotides read TGTGCCATCAGAACGGACAGGGCGAGAGATACGCAGTATTTT.

The CDR3 DNA sequence: TGCGCCAGCAGCCAAGATGTAAGGGGCTACAATGAGCAGTTCTTC. It specifies CASSQDVRGYNEQFF. V gene TRBV4-3 combines with J gene TRBJ2-1; D is perhaps TRBD1 (5 bases). The CDR3 consists of 15 residues. The V gene lost 0 bases and the J gene lost 3 bases, with 9 bases spanning the gap. Germline V lookup: CDR1 LGHNA, CDR2 YSLEER.

This chain uses TRBV7-2 with TRBJ1-2; D not resolved. V lost 3 bases, J lost 6 bases, and 14 bases lay in between. The V gene's germline CDR1 is SGHTA and CDR2 FQGNSA. This CDR3 is 14 amino acids long. DNA of the CDR3: TGTGCCAGCAGCTTTATGGGCGCCAATAATGGCTACACCTTC. It specifies CASSFMGANNGYTF.

The chain carries TRBV5-5 and TRBJ2-2, with 8 bases aligning to TRBD1. This CDR3 spans 14 amino acids. V was pared by 4 bases and J by 2 bases, with 1 base of the junction left unmatched. CDR1 and CDR2 from the germline V gene are SGHKS and YYEKEE (reference sequence). The CDR3: CASSDRGNTGELFF. CDR3 sequence (DNA): TGTGCCAGCAGCGACAGGGGAAACACCGGGGAGCTGTTTTTT.

In this sample, this clone turned up once. The chain uses TRBV7-8 and TRBJ2-1, with 12 bases that match TRBD2. Trimming took 3 bases from V and 10 from J; bases not matched to a gene: 1. Per the germline V gene, CDR1 is SGHVS and CDR2 is FQNEAQ. The CDR3 length is 13 residues. The CDR3 loop is CASSFGLAGEQFF. The CDR3 nucleotides read TGTGCCAGCAGCTTTGGACTAGCGGGGGAGCAGTTCTTC.

This clone was observed a few times. V gene TRBV19 combines with J gene TRBJ1-6, with 7 bases matching TRBD1. The CDR3 covers 16 residues. The germline V gene has CDR1 LNHDA and CDR2 SQIVND (reference sequence). V trimming: 5 bases; J trimming: 10 bases; junction bases outside the gene matches: 14. CDR3 in amino acids: CASSARQGGVGSPLHF. The CDR3 DNA reads TGTGCCAGTAGTGCGCGACAGGGAGGAGTAGGGTCACCCCTCCACTTT.

This clone has just a few counts. V gene TRBV18 combines with J gene TRBJ2-7; 8 positions match TRBD1. The CDR3 is made up of 16 amino acids. Losses at the gene ends were 0 bases for V and 2 bases for J; bases not matched to a gene: 6. Per germline, CDR1 KGHSH and CDR2 LQKENI. The CDR3: CASSPPVGQDPYEQYF. The CDR3 region has the DNA TGTGCCAGCTCACCACCCGTGGGACAGGACCCCTACGAGCAGTACTTC.

The gene calls are TRBV18 and TRBJ2-7, with D tentatively TRBD1 (5 bases). Trimming left V 6 bases short and J 0 bases short, with 15 bases between. Looked up from germline, CDR1 is KGHSH and CDR2 is LQKENI. The CDR3 spans 15 residues. This chain's CDR3 is CASSPGQASSYEQYF. The CDR3 bases are TGTGCCAGCTCTCCCGGACAAGCGAGCTCCTACGAGCAGTACTTC.

The rearrangement joins TRBV19 to TRBJ1-3; TRBD1 agrees at 8 bases. Germline V gene lookup returns CDR1 LNHDA and CDR2 SQIVND (reference sequence). CDR3 length: 13 amino acids. V was clipped by 10 bases and J by 4 bases; unmatched bases: 6. The CDR3 DNA reads TGTGCCACCTCTGGGACAGGCGGAAACACCATATATTTT. It codes for CATSGTGGNTIYF.

This chain uses TRBV6-6 with TRBJ1-1; 8 bases map to TRBD1. CDR1 and CDR2 (germline): MNHNY, SVGAGI (reference sequence). The length of the CDR3 is 14 residues. V was pared by 6 bases and J by 4 bases, with 7 bases of the junction left unmatched. The CDR3 DNA reads as TGTGCCAGCAGCTCAGGGGGCTCGGGCACTGAAGCTTTCTTT. Its protein is CASSSGGSGTEAFF.

This chain connects TRBV6-2 or TRBV6-3 to TRBJ2-5; the match to TRBD2 covers 12 bases. CDR3 length: 17 residues. From germline, CDR1 is MNHEY and CDR2 SVGEGT. The V and J ends lost 6 bases and 0 bases, in that order; junction bases with no gene match: 8. The CDR3 here is CASSQWASGGDQETQYF. As DNA, the CDR3 is TGTGCCAGCAGCCAGTGGGCTAGCGGGGGGGACCAAGAGACCCAGTACTTC.

The chain couples TRBV5-1 to TRBJ2-7, with TRBD1 identical over 10 bases. The CDR3 spans 15 residues. From germline, CDR1 is SGHRS and CDR2 YFSETQ. The junction had 10 bases not matched to a gene; V was cut back by 4 bases and J by 6 bases. CDR3 DNA: TGCGCCAGCAGCCCCTGGCCGACAGGGGGCCCCGAGCAGTACTTC. This encodes CASSPWPTGGPEQYF.

The rearrangement links TRBV6-6 to TRBJ1-5; TRBD1 aligns across 7 bases. Unmatched junction bases numbered 12, after V lost 7 bases and J lost 9 bases. This CDR3 has 14 residues. CDR1 MNHNY and CDR2 SVGAGI come from the germline V gene (reference sequence). The CDR3 region has the DNA TGTGCCAGCATCCAACAGGGGTCTTCTTCGCCCCAGCATTTT. The encoded protein is CASIQQGSSSPQHF.

The V gene is TRBV19, the J gene TRBJ2-7; 10 nucleotides line up with TRBD2. V trimming: 5 bases; J trimming: 3 bases; junction bases outside the gene matches: 4. The CDR3 has 14 amino acids. Germline CDR1 reads LNHDA; CDR2 reads SQIVND (reference sequence). For the CDR3, the DNA is TGTGCCAGTAGTGCCTTAGCGGGGGGCTACGAGCAGTACTTC. It specifies CASSALAGGYEQYF.

The chain joins TRBV20-1 to TRBJ1-3, with a possible D match to TRBD1 (6 bases). Germline V CDR1 and CDR2: DFQATT, SNEGSKA (reference sequence). V lost 3 bases to trimming and J lost 6 bases, with 12 bases between them. The CDR3 loop spans 13 amino acids. The CDR3 DNA reads TGCAGTGCTAGTTTACAGGGCCCAAACACCATATATTTT. Protein: CSASLQGPNTIYF.

Only a few counts were recorded for this clone. The chain recombines TRBV5-8 with TRBJ2-3; unclear D gene. Germline V lookup: CDR1 SGHTS, CDR2 YDEGEE. The CDR3 runs to 13 residues. Trimming took 0 bases from V and 4 from J, leaving 6 bases between them. The CDR3 region is CASSLGAADTQYF. The CDR3 DNA is TGTGCCAGCAGCTTGGGCGCGGCAGATACGCAGTATTTT.

V and J are TRBV19 and TRBJ2-1; 8 bases match TRBD2. Germline-derived CDR1 and CDR2 are LNHDA and SQIVND (reference sequence). The CDR3 totals 15 residues. Germline trimming cut 3 bases from V and 4 bases from J; bases unmatched to any gene: 5. The CDR3 loop is CASSIRGGTYNEQFF. CDR3 in DNA: TGTGCCAGTAGTATCCGGGGGGGGACGTACAATGAGCAGTTCTTC. Full variable domain (rest looked up from reference TRBV19 and TRBJ2-1): DGGITQSPKYLFRKEGQNVTLSCEQNLNHDAMYWYRQDPGQGLRLIYYSQIVNDFQKGDIAEGYSVSREKKESFPLTVTSAQKNPTAFYLCASSIRGGTYNEQFFGPGTRLTVL.

This chain connects TRBV5-6 to TRBJ2-1; the D gene is possibly TRBD1 (5 bases). Germline lookup yields CDR1 SGHDT and CDR2 YYEEEE. CDR3 length: 14 amino acids. Trimming took off 0 bases at V and 7 bases at J, with 11 bases between the two ends. The CDR3 spells CASSLVGASNEQFF. The CDR3 coding sequence is TGTGCCAGCAGCTTGGTAGGGGCCTCGAATGAGCAGTTCTTC.

The chain couples TRBV4-3 to TRBJ2-1; TRBD2 agrees at 7 bases. CDR1 and CDR2 (germline): LGHNA, YSLEER. Trimming took 3 bases from V and 4 from J; bases not matched to a gene: 6. This CDR3 has 15 amino acids. The DNA for the CDR3 is TGCGCCAGCAGCCAGCTGCGGGGGAAATACAATGAGCAGTTCTTC. This translates into CASSQLRGKYNEQFF.

The chain carries TRBV27 and TRBJ1-2, with 9 bases fitting TRBD1. The V and J ends lost 4 bases and 3 bases, in that order; junction bases with no gene match: 3. Germline CDR1 is MNHEY and CDR2 is SMNVEV (reference sequence). The length of the CDR3 is 14 residues. CDR3 DNA sequence: TGTGCCAGCAGTTGGTGGGACAGGGACTATGGCTACACCTTC. Translation: CASSWWDRDYGYTF.

V gene TRBV14 combines with J gene TRBJ1-2, with D possibly matching TRBD1 (6 bases). This CDR3 has 13 amino acids. The germline gives CDR1 SGHDN, CDR2 FVKESK. Trimming shortened V by 5 bases and J by 8 bases, and 15 bases separated the two germline ends. CDR3 bases: TGTGCCAGCAGCAGACAGGTCTTGTTCGGCTACACCTTC. It encodes CASSRQVLFGYTF.

V and J are TRBV4-2 and TRBJ2-1, with unresolved D. CDR3 length: 16 amino acids. V was pared by 0 bases and J by 5 bases, with 14 bases between. Germline CDR1 reads LGHNA; CDR2 reads YNFKEQ. The CDR3 DNA follows: TGTGCCAGCAGCCAAGATTGGTCAGTGGCCAACAATGAGCAGTTCTTC. Translation gives CASSQDWSVANNEQFF.

The chain links TRBV7-9 to TRBJ2-2; D gene uncertain. The CDR3 contains 14 residues. CDR1 is SEHNR and CDR2 is FQNEAQ in the germline V gene (reference sequence). V was clipped by 5 bases and J by 1 base, with 8 bases between them. The CDR3 loop reads CASSLVQNTGELFF. The CDR3 DNA sequence: TGTGCCAGCAGCCTAGTTCAGAACACCGGGGAGCTGTTTTTT.

This clone was observed a few times. CDR3 nucleotide sequence: TGTGCCAGCAGCGTAGGTACAGGGGCAACTAATGAAAAACTGTTTTTT. Protein sequence: CASSVGTGATNEKLFF. The V call is TRBV9, the J call TRBJ1-4; 7 bases agree with TRBD1. The ends lost 0 bases at V and 0 bases at J; junction bases unmatched: 2. The CDR3 covers 16 residues. Germline V lookup: CDR1 SGDLS, CDR2 YYNGEE.